These 10 T cell receptor beta chains share one sample of origin, sequenced in a study of T cell responses to AZD1222 COVID-19 vaccine. Method: immunoSEQ multiplex PCR; TCRdb's copy keeps in-frame clones and lacks some. The sample holds around 140,000 clones, about 90% seen once. Sequenced material: peripheral blood, taken on day 0 of AZD1222 vaccination. Receptor source: an adult in good health.

The chain couples TRBV19 to TRBJ2-1; TRBD2 agrees at 8 bases. Germline V CDR1 and CDR2: LNHDA, SQIVND (reference sequence). J lost 6 bases, V lost 6 bases, and 10 bases had no gene match. The CDR3 has 15 residues. This CDR3 is CASRRAGENSNEQFF. The CDR3 DNA reads TGTGCCAGTAGGAGAGCGGGGGAGAACTCCAATGAGCAGTTCTTC.

This clone occurred once. J is TRBJ1-2 and V is TRBV7-3, with 7 nucleotides matching TRBD1. Germline loops: CDR1 SGHTA, CDR2 FQGTGA. The CDR3 is 13 residues long. V shed 5 bases, J shed 8 bases, and the junction held 8 bases outside the gene matches. CDR3 amino acids: CASSPYRGGGYTF. CDR3 DNA sequence: TGTGCCAGCAGCCCTTACAGGGGAGGAGGCTACACCTTC. The full variable domain, completed using reference TRBV7-3 and TRBJ1-2, is GAGVSQTPSNKVTEKGKYVELRCDPISGHTALYWYRQSLGQGPEFLIYFQGTGAADDSGLPNDRFFAVRPEGSVSTLKIQRTERGDSAVYLCASSPYRGGGYTFGSGTRLTVV.

The CDR3 DNA sequence: TGTGCCAGTAGTACGGGACAGGCTCAAGAGACCCAGTACTTC. This translates into CASSTGQAQETQYF. The rearrangement uses TRBV19 and TRBJ2-5; 8 nucleotides match TRBD1. The germline gives CDR1 LNHDA, CDR2 SQIVND (reference sequence). The CDR3 runs to 14 residues. V lost 4 bases, J lost 2 bases, and 3 bases stayed unmatched.

This chain joins TRBV27 and TRBJ2-7, with unresolved D. The germline V gene has CDR1 MNHEY and CDR2 SMNVEV (reference sequence). V gave up 3 bases and J gave up 5 bases, with 11 bases separating them. This CDR3 has 13 amino acids. The CDR3 bases are TGTGCCAGCAGTTTTACAACCGGCCACGAGCAGTACTTC. Translated: CASSFTTGHEQYF.

The genes are TRBV5-1 and TRBJ1-6, with D uncertain. Germline V lookup: CDR1 SGHRS, CDR2 YFSETQ. This CDR3 comprises 15 residues. Trimming took 0 bases from V and 10 from J, leaving 14 bases between them. DNA for the CDR3: TGCGCCAGCAGCTTGGGGGCGGGCGAACGCTCACCCCTCCACTTT. Translation gives CASSLGAGERSPLHF. Combining the CDR3 with reference TRBV5-1 and TRBJ1-6 gives the whole variable domain KAGVTQTPRYLIKTRGQQVTLSCSPISGHRSVSWYQQTPGQGLQFLFEYFSETQRNKGNFPGRFSGRQFSNSRSEMNVSTLELGDSALYLCASSLGAGERSPLHFGNGTRLTVT.

The gene calls are TRBV9 and TRBJ2-1, with TRBD2 matching 7 bases. Germline loops: CDR1 SGDLS, CDR2 YYNGEE. The J segment lost 5 bases and the V segment lost 0 bases, leaving 5 bases of the junction unmatched. The CDR3 sequence is 15 residues long. For the CDR3, the DNA is TGTGCCAGCAGCGTAGGTGGGAGGGCAAACAATGAGCAGTTCTTC. This codes for CASSVGGRANNEQFF.

The chain recombines TRBV13 with TRBJ2-3, with a possible D match to TRBD1 (6 bases). V was clipped by 2 bases and J by 0 bases, with 6 bases between them. Per germline, CDR1 PRHDT and CDR2 FYEKMQ (reference sequence). The CDR3 consists of 14 residues. CDR3 protein: CASSLRGSTDTQYF. CDR3 nucleotides: TGTGCCAGCAGCTTAAGGGGGAGCACAGATACGCAGTATTTT.

This clone turned up a few times. The chain recombines TRBV4-1 with TRBJ2-7; TRBD2 matches at 7 bases. The germline CDR1 and CDR2 sequences are MGHRA and YSYEKL. The CDR3 runs 15 residues. J lost 2 bases, V lost 1 base, and 5 bases had no gene match. The CDR3 sequence: CASSQAAAGTYEQYF. The CDR3, as DNA: TGCGCCAGCAGCCAAGCCGCAGCGGGAACCTACGAGCAGTACTTC.

This clone was counted a few times. The chain is built from TRBV9 and TRBJ2-3; D is undetermined. Looked up from germline, CDR1 is SGDLS and CDR2 is YYNGEE. Trimming left V 0 bases short and J 5 bases short, with 4 bases between. The CDR3 consists of 12 residues. The chain's CDR3 is CASSVAGDTQYF. The CDR3 bases are TGTGCCAGCAGCGTAGCAGGAGATACGCAGTATTTT.

J is TRBJ2-2 and V is TRBV9; D possibly uses TRBD1 or TRBD2 (5 bases each). Trimming shortened V by 2 bases and J by 7 bases, and 9 bases separated the two germline ends. Per the germline V gene, CDR1 is SGDLS and CDR2 is YYNGEE. CDR3 length equals 13 residues. CDR3: CASSVGDVGELFF. The DNA for the CDR3 is TGTGCCAGCAGCGTTGGGGACGTCGGGGAGCTGTTTTTT.